These 15 T cell receptor beta chains were sequenced from one sample in a study of Ad26.COV2.S vaccination and SARS-CoV-2 variants. Assay used: immunoSEQ multiplex PCR; TCRdb lists only in-frame clones, some missing. The sample has about 350,000 clones; about 91% are singletons. The source material was peripheral blood, sampled after recovery from COVID-19. Every receptor here comes from a human donor who had recovered from COVID-19.

This rearrangement joins TRBV27 to TRBJ1-1; 10 bases map to TRBD1. The germline gives CDR1 MNHEY, CDR2 SMNVEV (reference sequence). Trimming removed 3 bases from V and 5 bases from J; junction bases left unmatched: 3. The CDR3 length is 14 residues. DNA of the CDR3: TGTGCCAGCAGTTTGGGGACAGGGGAAACTGAAGCTTTCTTT. It codes for CASSLGTGETEAFF.

The genes are TRBV24-1 and TRBJ2-3; 12 positions agree with TRBD1. Germline loops: CDR1 KGHDR, CDR2 SFDVKD. The CDR3 is made up of 18 amino acids. The J segment lost 4 bases and the V segment lost 5 bases, leaving 12 bases of the junction unmatched. Here the CDR3 reads CATSARSGTGGFPDTQYF. In nucleotides, the CDR3 is TGTGCCACCAGTGCCCGCTCCGGGACAGGGGGCTTCCCAGATACGCAGTATTTT.

This chain connects TRBV7-2 to TRBJ2-7; 7 bases fit TRBD2. With 8 bases clipped from V and 2 bases from J, the junction kept 3 bases outside the gene matches. Germline V gene sequence: CDR1 SGHTA, CDR2 FQGNSA. The CDR3 covers 12 residues. The CDR3 is CASAGGTYEQYF. The CDR3 coding sequence is TGTGCCAGCGCCGGGGGGACCTACGAGCAGTACTTC.

J is TRBJ2-2 and V is TRBV4-1; TRBD1 matches at 7 bases. The CDR3 is 16 residues long. From germline, CDR1 is MGHRA and CDR2 YSYEKL. V trimming: 3 bases; J trimming: 1 base; junction bases outside the gene matches: 5. The CDR3 loop reads CASSHAGTENTGELFF. The CDR3 DNA is TGCGCCAGCAGCCACGCCGGGACAGAGAACACCGGGGAGCTGTTTTTT.

The rearrangement joins TRBV9 to TRBJ1-2; the match to TRBD1 covers 8 bases. CDR1 is SGDLS, CDR2 YYNGEE, per germline. The CDR3 length is 16 residues. The V segment lost 0 bases and the J segment 1 base; nucleotides outside the gene matches: 5. The CDR3 protein is CASSVGTGRGNYGYTF. The CDR3 bases are TGTGCCAGCAGCGTAGGGACAGGGCGGGGTAACTATGGCTACACCTTC.

The gene calls are TRBV6-4 and TRBJ2-1; no clear D. Germline lookup yields CDR1 MRHNA and CDR2 SNTAGT. The CDR3 extends over 15 amino acids. V lost 3 bases, J lost 0 bases, and 9 bases lay in between. The CDR3: CASSETVSSYNEQFF. Written as DNA, the CDR3 is TGTGCCAGCAGTGAAACGGTGAGCTCCTACAATGAGCAGTTCTTC.

V is TRBV9 and J is TRBJ2-6; D gene ambiguous. From germline, CDR1 is SGDLS and CDR2 YYNGEE. The CDR3 sequence is 15 residues long. V was shortened by 4 bases and J by 0 bases, with 8 bases between the two germline ends. This CDR3 is CASSYTVSGANVLTF. CDR3 nucleotides: TGTGCCAGCAGCTACACTGTCTCTGGGGCCAACGTCCTGACTTTC.

This clone is a singleton in its sample. The rearrangement joins TRBV6-6 to TRBJ1-5; perhaps TRBD1 as D (6 bases). This CDR3 is 14 amino acids long. V shed 7 bases and J shed 1 base, with 11 bases lying between them. CDR1 and CDR2 from the germline V gene are MNHNY and SVGAGI (reference sequence). The CDR3 region has the DNA TGTGCCAGCATGTCAGGGGAGAGCAATCAGCCCCAGCATTTT. It encodes CASMSGESNQPQHF.

The gene calls are TRBV4-1 and TRBJ1-5; D is ambiguous. The length of the CDR3 is 16 residues. CDR1 is MGHRA and CDR2 is YSYEKL in the germline V gene. The V gene lost 1 base and the J gene lost 2 bases, with 12 bases spanning the gap. DNA of the CDR3: TGCGCCAGCAGCCAAGTTGAGGGTTTGGGCAATCAGCCCCAGCATTTT. This codes for CASSQVEGLGNQPQHF.

The rearrangement links TRBV5-1 to TRBJ2-2; D is possibly TRBD1 (6 bases). The CDR3 is made up of 12 amino acids. Germline V CDR1 and CDR2: SGHRS, YFSETQ. Trimming cost V 3 bases and J 8 bases, with 8 bases left between them. Written as DNA, the CDR3 is TGCGCCAGCAGCTCCACAGGGGGGGAGCTGTTTTTT. It yields the protein CASSSTGGELFF. Full variable domain (outside the CDR3, taken from reference TRBV5-1 and TRBJ2-2): KAGVTQTPRYLIKTRGQQVTLSCSPISGHRSVSWYQQTPGQGLQFLFEYFSETQRNKGNFPGRFSGRQFSNSRSEMNVSTLELGDSALYLCASSSTGGELFFGEGSRLTVL.

This clone showed up just once. The chain's CDR3 is CASSEEGTKYGYTF. Here the CDR3 DNA reads TGCGCCAGCAGTGAGGAAGGGACAAAATATGGCTACACCTTC. This rearrangement joins TRBV10-2 to TRBJ1-2; tentatively, D is TRBD1 (6 bases). CDR1 is WSHSY and CDR2 is SAAADI in the germline V gene. The CDR3 runs 14 residues. The V and J ends lost 2 bases and 5 bases respectively, with 12 bases between them.

In its sample, this clone was seen once. The chain joins TRBV7-2 to TRBJ1-2; D unclear. The CDR3 is made up of 12 amino acids. V lost 3 bases and J 11 bases, leaving 13 bases between the germline ends. In germline, CDR1 is SGHTA, CDR2 FQGNSA. CDR3 sequence: CASSFDSRWYTF. The CDR3 DNA reads TGTGCCAGCAGCTTTGACTCGCGCTGGTACACCTTC.

The chain links TRBV7-2 to TRBJ1-2; 7 nucleotides agree with TRBD1. Losses at the gene ends were 6 bases for V and 5 bases for J; bases not matched to a gene: 15. The CDR3 totals 16 residues. The germline V gene encodes CDR1 SGHTA and CDR2 FQGNSA. CDR3 sequence reads: CASSFPGQIIGYGYTF. CDR3 in DNA: TGTGCCAGCAGTTTTCCGGGACAGATAATCGGATATGGCTACACCTTC.

This clone was detected once. This chain connects TRBV4-1 to TRBJ2-3, with D perhaps TRBD2 (5 bases). The length of the CDR3 is 15 residues. V was shortened by 0 bases and J by 8 bases, with 15 bases between the two germline ends. CDR1 and CDR2 (germline): MGHRA, YSYEKL. Here the CDR3 reads CASSQDLGVSGTQYF. The CDR3 DNA is TGCGCCAGCAGCCAAGACCTCGGGGTGTCAGGTACGCAGTATTTT.

V usage is TRBV24-1 and J usage is TRBJ2-5, with no clear D. The CDR3 is made up of 13 amino acids. Germline lookup yields CDR1 KGHDR and CDR2 SFDVKD. Deletions cut 10 bases from V and 9 bases from J, with 20 bases between. DNA of the CDR3: TGTGCCACGGAAAGTGGTCGTGGTGAGGCCCAGTACTTC. Translation: CATESGRGEAQYF.